A selection of T cell receptor beta chains follows, all from one sample in a study of human T cells and chemical hapten exposure. TCRdb redid the calling of the RACE reads with MiXCR, one entry per CDR3 protein. This repertoire shows about 54,000 distinct CDR3 sequences, around 9.5% found once; its top ten account for more than 1.5%. The starting material was whole blood, obtained in connection with sensitization to the hapten diphenylcyclopropenone (DPC). These TCRs come from a woman aged 45-59 years with alopecia areata. Some clones in this sample may be carry-over from other donors' samples. CDR3s include the opening cysteine and the closing phenylalanine or tryptophan. Each record gives: D gene, V gene, J gene, clone size, CDR3 DNA, CDR3 protein. The D gene is left open where the match is weak. Size tells how often a clone was seen (once, few, many) or the class of an expanded clone, and some rows leave it out.

TRBD1	TRBV29-1	TRBJ1-1	few	TGCAGCGTTGGAGGGGGCTGGACTGAAGCTTTCTTT	CSVGGGWTEAFF
-	TRBV6-5	TRBJ1-2	-	TGTGCCAGCAGTTACGGACTCTATGGCTACACCTTC	CASSYGLYGYTF
TRBD1	TRBV5-1	TRBJ2-5	-	TGCGCCAGCAGCCAGGGGGCGCAAGGAGAGACCCAGTACTTC	CASSQGAQGETQYF
TRBD1	TRBV7-2	TRBJ1-1	many	TGTGCCAGCAGCTTTAGCTGGACAGGGGTAACTGAAGCTTTCTTT	CASSFSWTGVTEAFF
-	TRBV20-1	TRBJ1-5	few	TGCAGTGCTAGAGGGGGCAGCTCTAGCAATCAGCCCCAGCATTTT	CSARGGSSSNQPQHF
TRBD1	TRBV18	TRBJ1-6	many	TGTGCCAGCTCATCGACAGGGGAGGATTCACCCCTCCACTTT	CASSSTGEDSPLHF
-	TRBV14	TRBJ1-6	many	TGTGCCAGCAGCCAGGACTTGTATAATTCACCCCTCCACTTT	CASSQDLYNSPLHF
-	TRBV18	TRBJ1-1	few	TGTGCCAGCTCACCCCCGACAAACACTGAAGCTTTCTTT	CASSPPTNTEAFF
TRBD1	TRBV10-3	TRBJ1-4	many	TGTGCCATCAGTGAAGGGACAGGGCGCAGTGAAAAACTGTTTTTT	CAISEGTGRSEKLFF
-	TRBV3-1	TRBJ1-4	few	TGTGCCAGCAGCCAAGAGGCAGGGCAACTGTTTTTT	CASSQEAGQLFF
-	TRBV2	TRBJ1-5	many	TGTGCCAGCTCGGGACGGACATTAAGCAATCAGCCCCAGCATTTT	CASSGRTLSNQPQHF
-	TRBV2	TRBJ1-5	-	TGTGCCAGCAGTTTCTGGGATAGCAATCAGCCCCAGCATTTT	CASSFWDSNQPQHF
-	TRBV20-1	TRBJ1-5	-	TGCAGTGCTGAACCGGGACGAAGCAATCAGCCCCAGCATTTT	CSAEPGRSNQPQHF
-	TRBV6-6	TRBJ2-1	many	TGTGCCAGCAGTTACTCCACACAACCCCGACAGCCCCTCTCCTACAATGAGCAGTTCTTC	CASSYSTQPRQPLSYNEQFF
TRBD1	TRBV6-5	TRBJ1-5	-	TGTGCCAGCAGTCGAACAGGGGTAAGTCAGCCCCAGCATTTT	CASSRTGVSQPQHF
-	TRBV7-9	TRBJ1-1	few	TGTGCCAGCAGCTCACAGGGTAGGATGAACACTGAAGCTTTCTTT	CASSSQGRMNTEAFF
-	TRBV28	TRBJ1-5	-	TGTGCCAGCACAGTCGGCAATCAGCCCCAGCATTTT	CASTVGNQPQHF
-	TRBV5-1	TRBJ2-1	many	TGCGCCAGTTCGGCCTCCGCGGGTTACAATGAGCAGTTCTTC	CASSASAGYNEQFF
-	TRBV4-3	TRBJ1-1	-	TGCGCCAGCAGCCCCGCGCCCTACACTGAAGCTTTCTTT	CASSPAPYTEAFF
-	TRBV20-1	TRBJ2-3	many	TGCAGTGCTAGAGAGAGGTCAGATACGCAGTATTTT	CSARERSDTQYF
TRBD2	TRBV24-1	TRBJ2-1	few	TGTGCCACCAGTGATTTGGGCGGGGGCTACAATGAGCAGTTCTTC	CATSDLGGGYNEQFF
-	TRBV4-2	TRBJ2-5	few	TGTGCCAGCAGCGCCCAGGGTTTTCAAGAGACCCAGTACTTC	CASSAQGFQETQYF
TRBD1	TRBV2	TRBJ1-4	-	TGTGCCAGCAGCGGGGACAGGGTGAGGGAAAAACTGTTTTTT	CASSGDRVREKLFF
TRBD2	TRBV29-1	TRBJ2-3	-	TGCAGCGGGAGAGCGGGAGTGGCTACAGATACGCAGTATTTT	CSGRAGVATDTQYF
TRBD1	TRBV29-1	TRBJ1-2	many	TGCAGCGTTTCGTCCGACAGGACAGGTGGCTACACCTTC	CSVSSDRTGGYTF
-	TRBV20-1	TRBJ1-3	many	TGCAGTGCTAGGACACCCTCTGGAAACACCATATATTTT	CSARTPSGNTIYF
-	TRBV7-6	TRBJ1-1	many	TGTGCCAGCAGCATTGGGACGGTGAACACTGAAGCTTTCTTT	CASSIGTVNTEAFF
TRBD1	TRBV5-4	TRBJ1-3	few	TGTGCCAGCAGGCCGGTAGGACAGGGGTCGACTGGAAACACCATATATTTT	CASRPVGQGSTGNTIYF